This record concerns one T cell receptor beta chain sequence. Its antigen is as yet unknown. The data derive from a study of T cell repertoires in cytomegalovirus infection. Study summary: From public TCR beta signatures came an indication of both CMV infection and matching HLA type. Study observations and caveats: The cumulative frequency of public TCR beta families distinguished individuals who carried CMV together with the relevant HLA.

MiXCR, applied by TCRdb to the reads, yields one record per CDR3 protein. The top ten clones hold around an eighth of a sample with about 920,000 distinct CDR3 sequences, approximately 31% of them seen once. Germline loops: CDR1 MNHEY, CDR2 SMNVEV (reference sequence). There are 16 residues in the CDR3. Trimming took off 0 bases at V and 6 bases at J, with 18 bases between the two ends. The rearrangement uses TRBV27 and TRBJ2-7; tentatively, D is TRBD1 (6 bases). This TCR was recovered from a human donor in good health (CMV status not recorded). Some clones in this sample may be carry-over from other donors' samples. The sequencing here drew on cultured CD8+ T cells from PBMCs, taken from culture after CMV antigen stimulation. The CDR3 sequence is CASSLSLGTSSREQYV. CDR3 nucleotides: TGTGCCAGCAGTTTATCGTTGGGGACATCGAGTCGCGAGCAGTACGTC.